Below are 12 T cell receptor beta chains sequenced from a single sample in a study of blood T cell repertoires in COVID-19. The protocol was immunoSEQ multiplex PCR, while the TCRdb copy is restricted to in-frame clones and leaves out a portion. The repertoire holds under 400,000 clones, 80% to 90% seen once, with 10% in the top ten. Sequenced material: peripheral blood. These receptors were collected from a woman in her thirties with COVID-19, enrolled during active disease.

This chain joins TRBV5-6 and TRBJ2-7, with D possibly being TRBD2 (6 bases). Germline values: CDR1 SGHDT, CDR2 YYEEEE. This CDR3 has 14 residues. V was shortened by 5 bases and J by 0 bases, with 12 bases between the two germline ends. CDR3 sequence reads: CASSRWDSSYEQYF. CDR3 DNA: TGTGCCAGCAGTCGATGGGACTCCTCCTACGAGCAGTACTTC.

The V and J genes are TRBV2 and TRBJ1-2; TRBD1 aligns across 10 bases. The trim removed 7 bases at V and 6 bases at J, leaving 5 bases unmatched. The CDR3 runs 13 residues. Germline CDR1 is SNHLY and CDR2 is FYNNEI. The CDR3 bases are TGTGCCAGCATCGACAGGGGGCTAGATGGCTACACCTTC. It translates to CASIDRGLDGYTF.

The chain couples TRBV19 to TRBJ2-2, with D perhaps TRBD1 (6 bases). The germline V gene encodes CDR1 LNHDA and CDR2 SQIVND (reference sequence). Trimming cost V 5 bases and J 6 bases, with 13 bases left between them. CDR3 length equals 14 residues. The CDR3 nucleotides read TGTGCCAGTAGTGGACGAACAGGGCCCGGGGAGCTGTTTTTT. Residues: CASSGRTGPGELFF.

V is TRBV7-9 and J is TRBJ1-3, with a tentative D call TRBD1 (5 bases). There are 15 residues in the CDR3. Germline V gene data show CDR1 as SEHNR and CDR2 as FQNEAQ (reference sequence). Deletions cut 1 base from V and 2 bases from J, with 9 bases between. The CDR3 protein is CASSLGSRAGNTIYF. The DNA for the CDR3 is TGTGCCAGCAGCTTAGGTAGCAGGGCTGGAAACACCATATATTTT. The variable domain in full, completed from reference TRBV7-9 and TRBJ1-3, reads DTGVSQNPRHKITKRGQNVTFRCDPISEHNRLYWYRQTLGQGPEFLTYFQNEAQLEKSRLLSDRFSAERPKGSFSTLEIQRTEQGDSAMYLCASSLGSRAGNTIYFGEGSWLTVV.

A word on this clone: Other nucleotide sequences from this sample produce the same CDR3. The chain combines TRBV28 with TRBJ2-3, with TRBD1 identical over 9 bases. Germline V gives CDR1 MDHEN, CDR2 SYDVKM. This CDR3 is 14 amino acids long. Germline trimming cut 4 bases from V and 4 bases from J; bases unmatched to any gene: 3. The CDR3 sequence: CASSSTGGPDTQYF. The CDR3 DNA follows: TGTGCCAGCAGTTCGACAGGGGGACCAGATACGCAGTATTTT.

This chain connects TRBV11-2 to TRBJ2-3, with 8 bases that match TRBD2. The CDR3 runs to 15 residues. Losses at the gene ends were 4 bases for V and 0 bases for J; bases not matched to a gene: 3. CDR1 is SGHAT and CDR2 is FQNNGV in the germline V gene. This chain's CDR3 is CASSYSGTSTDTQYF. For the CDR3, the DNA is TGTGCCAGCAGCTATAGCGGGACTAGCACAGATACGCAGTATTTT.

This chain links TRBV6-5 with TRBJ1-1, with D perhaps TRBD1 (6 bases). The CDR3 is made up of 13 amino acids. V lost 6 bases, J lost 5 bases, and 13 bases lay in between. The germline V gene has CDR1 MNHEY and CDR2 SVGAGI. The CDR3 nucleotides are TGTGCCAGCAGGACCCCAGGGGTTACTGAAGCTTTCTTT. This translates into CASRTPGVTEAFF.

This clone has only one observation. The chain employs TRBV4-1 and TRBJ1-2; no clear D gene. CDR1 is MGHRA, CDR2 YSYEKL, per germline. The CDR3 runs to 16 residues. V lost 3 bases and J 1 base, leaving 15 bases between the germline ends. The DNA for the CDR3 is TGCGCCAGCAGCCAGGGTGTTGCGGGTCTTAACTATGGCTACACCTTC. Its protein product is CASSQGVAGLNYGYTF.

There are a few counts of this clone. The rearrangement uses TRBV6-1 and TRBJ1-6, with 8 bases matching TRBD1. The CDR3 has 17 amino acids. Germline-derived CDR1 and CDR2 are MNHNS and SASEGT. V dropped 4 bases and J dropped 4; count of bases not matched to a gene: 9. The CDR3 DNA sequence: TGTGCCAGCAGTGCGGGAGGACAGGGTTTTTATAATTCACCCCTCCACTTT. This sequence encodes CASSAGGQGFYNSPLHF.

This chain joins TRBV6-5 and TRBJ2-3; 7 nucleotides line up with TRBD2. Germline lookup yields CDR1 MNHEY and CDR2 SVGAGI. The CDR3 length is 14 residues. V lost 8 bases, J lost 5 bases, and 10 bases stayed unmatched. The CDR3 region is CASSLAGSKDTQYF. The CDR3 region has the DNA TGTGCCAGCTCCTTAGCGGGTTCGAAAGATACGCAGTATTTT.

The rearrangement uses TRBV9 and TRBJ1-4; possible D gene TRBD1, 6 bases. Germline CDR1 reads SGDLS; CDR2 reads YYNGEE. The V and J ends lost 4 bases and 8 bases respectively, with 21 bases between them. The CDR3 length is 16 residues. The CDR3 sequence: CASSPLTGSLGEKLFF. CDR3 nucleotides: TGTGCCAGCAGCCCACTCACAGGGTCCTTGGGGGAAAAACTGTTTTTT.

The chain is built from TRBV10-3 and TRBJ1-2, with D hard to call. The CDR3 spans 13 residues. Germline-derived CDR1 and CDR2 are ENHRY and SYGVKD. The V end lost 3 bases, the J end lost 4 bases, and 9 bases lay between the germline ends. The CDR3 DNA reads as TGTGCCATCAGTGATGTGGGGAGCTATGGCTACACCTTC. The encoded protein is CAISDVGSYGYTF.